This T cell receptor (beta chain) was sequenced in a study of OX40 agonist ivuxolimab in advanced cancers. Study outcomes and limitations: Low normalized T-cell clonal expansion was additionally recorded for some nonresponders.

Trimming removed 4 bases from V and 3 bases from J, with 14 bases in between. Germline V gene sequence: CDR1 LNHDA, CDR2 SQIVND (reference sequence). The CDR3 contains 15 residues. Only in-frame clones appear in the TCRdb table, and some are missing; sequencing was by immunoSEQ multiplex PCR. Of some 80,000 clones listed, roughly nine tenths are singletons. About this clone itself: What it recognizes is unknown.

Specimen: CD4+ or CD8+ T cells sorted from blood, collected in a trial of the OX40 agonist ivuxolimab. The sequence was obtained from an adult with an advanced solid tumor such as melanoma, head and neck, liver or kidney cancer. The J gene is TRBJ2-3, the V gene TRBV19; the D is unclear. The CDR3 DNA reads TGTGCCAGTAGTACAAAGTTGGGGTTTACAGATACGCAGTATTTT. This gives the protein CASSTKLGFTDTQYF.